These 20 T cell receptor beta chains were sequenced from one sample in a study of blood T cell repertoires in COVID-19. TCRdb's table, derived via immunoSEQ multiplex PCR, lists solely in-frame clones and lacks some. The sample lists some 200,000 clones; about 85% were seen once. Sequencing was carried out using peripheral blood. These receptors were collected from a woman between 18 and 29 years old who had recovered from COVID-19.

The chain joins TRBV10-3 to TRBJ1-2; D might be TRBD1 (6 bases). This CDR3 is built from 15 residues. V lost 3 bases and J 0 bases, leaving 11 bases between the germline ends. Germline assignment: CDR1 ENHRY and CDR2 SYGVKD. In DNA, the CDR3 is TGTGCCATCAGTGACGGGACACCTACTAACTATGGCTACACCTTC. Encoded protein: CAISDGTPTNYGYTF.

This clone came up once. The DNA for the CDR3 is TGTGCCAGCAGTTTATCTGGGGCGCATAACTATGGCTACACCTTC. Its translation: CASSLSGAHNYGYTF. The chain uses TRBV27 and TRBJ1-2; weak D call: TRBD1 (5 bases). V dropped 0 bases and J dropped 1 base, with 9 bases sitting between them. This CDR3 is 15 amino acids long. Germline V gene sequence: CDR1 MNHEY, CDR2 SMNVEV (reference sequence).

V usage is TRBV15 and J usage is TRBJ2-2; maybe TRBD1 (5 bases). This CDR3 has 18 residues. Trimming left V 2 bases short and J 0 bases short, with 16 bases between. In germline, CDR1 is LNHNV, CDR2 YYDKDF (reference sequence). The CDR3 spells CATSRPPSGWANTGELFF. The CDR3 bases are TGTGCCACCAGCAGACCCCCCTCAGGGTGGGCGAACACCGGGGAGCTGTTTTTT.

The chain uses TRBV7-2 and TRBJ1-6; the D is unclear. Germline lookup yields CDR1 SGHTA and CDR2 FQGNSA. V lost 0 bases and J 7 bases, leaving 10 bases between the germline ends. This CDR3 has 15 amino acids. The CDR3 DNA follows: TGTGCCAGCAGCTTAGCTCCGGGTTGGAATTCACCCCTCCACTTT. Protein product: CASSLAPGWNSPLHF. Full variable domain (outside the CDR3, taken from reference TRBV7-2 and TRBJ1-6): GAGVSQSPSNKVTEKGKDVELRCDPISGHTALYWYRQSLGQGLEFLIYFQGNSAPDKSGLPSDRFSAERTGGSVSTLTIQRTQQEDSAVYLCASSLAPGWNSPLHFGNGTRLTVT.

The rearrangement joins TRBV9 to TRBJ2-7; D is perhaps TRBD2 (5 bases). From germline, CDR1 is SGDLS and CDR2 YYNGEE. Trimming shortened V by 0 bases and J by 4 bases, and 11 bases separated the two germline ends. The CDR3 spans 14 residues. The CDR3 nucleotides read TGTGCCAGCAGCGTAGAGGACTTCTCGTACGAGCAGTACTTC. This translates into CASSVEDFSYEQYF.

The rearrangement joins TRBV6-5 to TRBJ1-1; the match to TRBD1 covers 8 bases. The length of the CDR3 is 15 residues. The trim removed 2 bases at V and 5 bases at J, leaving 7 bases unmatched. Germline assignment: CDR1 MNHEY and CDR2 SVGAGI. The CDR3 loop is CASSYLQGARTEAFF. The CDR3 DNA is TGTGCCAGCAGTTACCTTCAGGGGGCGAGAACTGAAGCTTTCTTT.

The chain uses TRBV27 and TRBJ2-2, with 7 bases aligning to TRBD2. J lost 2 bases, V lost 6 bases, and 6 bases had no gene match. Per the germline V gene, CDR1 is MNHEY and CDR2 is SMNVEV (reference sequence). The CDR3 has 15 residues. The CDR3 DNA reads as TGTGCCAGCAGAAAAGGACTAGACAACACCGGGGAGCTGTTTTTT. Its translation: CASRKGLDNTGELFF.

This sequence joins TRBV6-6 and TRBJ2-1; 8 nucleotides match TRBD1. The germline V gene has CDR1 MNHNY and CDR2 SVGAGI (reference sequence). The J segment lost 7 bases and the V segment lost 11 bases, leaving 10 bases of the junction unmatched. The CDR3 covers 13 residues. DNA for the CDR3: TGTGCCGGTGGGACAGGCCCCCGGAATGAGCAGTTCTTC. Protein: CAGGTGPRNEQFF.

This chain connects TRBV30 to TRBJ2-7; D gene ambiguous. The CDR3 totals 10 residues. Germline CDR1 is GTSNPN and CDR2 is SVGIG (reference sequence). Trimming stripped 0 bases from V and 6 bases from J, with 3 bases between. CDR3 in amino acids: CAWSVREQYF. The CDR3 DNA is TGTGCCTGGAGTGTGCGCGAGCAGTACTTC.

This chain uses TRBV7-9 with TRBJ2-1; 10 bases align to TRBD2. The CDR3 is 14 residues long. Looked up from germline, CDR1 is SEHNR and CDR2 is FQNEAQ (reference sequence). J was trimmed by 1 base and V by 11 bases; bases with no gene match: 5. The CDR3 region is CAASTSGSYNEQFF. CDR3 bases: TGTGCCGCCTCGACTAGCGGGTCCTACAATGAGCAGTTCTTC.

The chain couples TRBV7-8 to TRBJ2-3; D remains unclear. The CDR3 has 15 amino acids. CDR1 and CDR2 (germline): SGHVS, FQNEAQ. Trimming removed 1 base at V and 4 bases at J, with 12 bases between. In DNA, the CDR3 is TGTGCCAGCAGCTTAGGAGGCTTGAGCGCAGATACGCAGTATTTT. Translated, it gives CASSLGGLSADTQYF.

In its sample, this clone was seen a few times. The V gene is TRBV7-3, the J gene TRBJ1-6, with a weak D call TRBD1 (5 bases). V was pared by 0 bases and J by 7 bases, with 10 bases between. In germline, CDR1 is SGHTA, CDR2 FQGTGA. The CDR3 is 15 amino acids. The CDR3 DNA reads as TGTGCCAGCAGCTTAACCGACAGCGCAAATTCACCCCTCCACTTT. Encoded protein: CASSLTDSANSPLHF.

The chain carries TRBV7-2 and TRBJ2-5, with TRBD2 as a possible D gene (6 bases). The germline gives CDR1 SGHTA, CDR2 FQGNSA. Between the trimmed V and J ends, which lost 1 base and 4 bases, there was a span of 10 bases. The CDR3 spans 14 residues. The DNA for the CDR3 is TGTGCCAGCAGCTTAGGCCGGGGAGGAGAGACCCAGTACTTC. Its translation is CASSLGRGGETQYF.

This chain uses TRBV7-2 with TRBJ1-2, with 8 bases aligning to TRBD1. The ends lost 2 bases at V and 2 bases at J; junction bases unmatched: 4. Germline V gene lookup returns CDR1 SGHTA and CDR2 FQGNSA. The CDR3 consists of 15 residues. CDR3 amino acids: CASSLRTGPNYGYTF. The CDR3 nucleotides read TGTGCCAGCAGCTTAAGGACAGGGCCGAACTATGGCTACACCTTC.

The table lists this clone with a few counts. The rearrangement uses TRBV10-2 and TRBJ2-1; a weak D match, TRBD1 (5 bases). V was clipped by 8 bases and J by 3 bases, with 5 bases between them. The CDR3 length is 11 residues. Germline CDR1 is WSHSY and CDR2 is SAAADI. The CDR3 sequence: CASDSYNEQFF. The CDR3 DNA sequence: TGCGCCAGCGACAGCTACAATGAGCAGTTCTTC.

The CDR3 loop reads CASSPPRVGTENEQFF. DNA for the CDR3: TGTGCCAGCTCACCACCGAGGGTAGGTACTGAAAATGAGCAGTTCTTC. This chain joins TRBV18 and TRBJ2-1; D is perhaps TRBD2 (5 bases). The length of the CDR3 is 16 residues. The germline gives CDR1 KGHSH, CDR2 LQKENI. V lost 0 bases to trimming and J lost 7 bases, with 16 bases between them. Looking up the rest from reference TRBV18 and TRBJ2-1 gives the full variable domain: NAGVMQNPRHLVRRRGQEARLRCSPMKGHSHVYWYRQLPEEGLKFMVYLQKENIIDESGMPKERFSAEFPKEGPSILRIQQVVRGDSAAYFCASSPPRVGTENEQFFGPGTRLTVL.

The chain uses TRBV27 and TRBJ2-1; perhaps TRBD2 as D (6 bases). The CDR3 is 15 residues long. Trimming pared 2 bases from V and 6 bases from J, leaving 14 bases between. CDR1 is MNHEY, CDR2 SMNVEV, per germline (reference sequence). The CDR3 is CASSLSGFTINEQFF. The CDR3 bases are TGTGCCAGCAGTTTAAGCGGGTTTACGATCAATGAGCAGTTCTTC.

The genes are TRBV9 and TRBJ2-1; D is possibly TRBD2 (6 bases). The CDR3 totals 13 residues. The germline V and J ends were trimmed by 4 bases and 5 bases, with 10 bases remaining between them. Germline V gene data show CDR1 as SGDLS and CDR2 as YYNGEE. Here the CDR3 DNA reads TGTGCCAGCAGCTTCCGGACTAACAATGAGCAGTTCTTC. It translates to CASSFRTNNEQFF.

This clone was detected a few times. J is TRBJ2-1 and V is TRBV19; D is unresolved. V shed 6 bases and J shed 0 bases, with 9 bases lying between them. In germline, CDR1 is LNHDA, CDR2 SQIVND (reference sequence). This CDR3 region has 14 residues. The DNA of the CDR3 is TGTGCCAGTAGAGATGTGAGCTCCTACAATGAGCAGTTCTTC. This encodes CASRDVSSYNEQFF.

This clone was recorded once. The V call is TRBV2, the J call TRBJ1-2; no clear D. This CDR3 has 14 amino acids. CDR1 and CDR2 (germline): SNHLY, FYNNEI. The V end lost 6 bases, the J end lost 0 bases, and 11 bases lay between the germline ends. CDR3 loop: CASSREGSNYGYTF. The CDR3 region has the DNA TGTGCCAGCAGCCGGGAGGGCTCTAACTATGGCTACACCTTC.